Shown below are 32 T cell receptor beta chains from a single sample sequenced in a study of T cells in Graves' hyperthyroidism and ophthalmopathy. TCR beta CDR3 regions were amplified from RNA. When the TCR CDR3 underwent first-round RT-PCR, the HTBI primer set was used. TCRdb independently ran MiXCR on the multiplex PCR reads; one entry per CDR3 protein. Of about 360,000 distinct CDR3 sequences listed, roughly an eighth were seen once; the top ten hold 9.2%. Sequenced input: blood. The receptors were gathered from a woman in her late teens or twenties with Graves' hyperthyroidism.

This clonotype has at least ten counts. The chain uses TRBV9 and TRBJ2-1, with TRBD1 identical over 12 bases. Germline V gives CDR1 SGDLS, CDR2 YYNGEE. CDR3 length equals 16 residues. J gave up 5 bases and V 2 bases, and 5 bases lay outside the gene matches. The CDR3 DNA is TGTGCCAGCAGCGTTGGATGGGACAGGGGGCACAATGAGCAGTTCTTC. This translates into CASSVGWDRGHNEQFF. Full variable domain (missing parts from reference TRBV9 and TRBJ2-1): DSGVTQTPKHLITATGQRVTLRCSPRSGDLSVYWYQQSLDQGLQFLIQYYNGEERAKGNILERFSAQQFPDLHSELNLSSLELGDSALYFCASSVGWDRGHNEQFFGPGTRLTVL.

The chain links TRBV6-2 or TRBV6-3 to TRBJ1-5; D gene ambiguous. The germline V gene has CDR1 MNHEY and CDR2 SVGEGT. The CDR3 totals 12 residues. The V end lost 5 bases, the J end lost 4 bases, and 6 bases lay between the germline ends. CDR3 sequence (DNA): TGTGCCAGCAGTAAATTTAATCAGCCCCAGCATTTT. It specifies CASSKFNQPQHF.

This clonotype was counted ten times or more. The chain combines TRBV29-1 with TRBJ2-7; D might be TRBD1 (6 bases). The V end was cut by 6 bases, the J end by 8 bases, with 17 bases between. This CDR3 region has 12 residues. CDR1 and CDR2 (germline): SQVTM, ANQGSEA. The CDR3 DNA is TGCAGCGTCTTGGGGGCCAAGGGGAAGCAGTACTTC. Translation: CSVLGAKGKQYF.

This clonotype was observed at least ten times. V and J are TRBV7-2 and TRBJ1-5; D not resolved. V was trimmed by 5 bases and J by 6 bases, leaving 11 bases between them. This CDR3 is 13 amino acids long. CDR1 is SGHTA, CDR2 FQGNSA, per germline. This chain's CDR3 is CASSEDRGQPQHF. DNA of the CDR3: TGTGCCAGCAGCGAGGACCGGGGTCAGCCCCAGCATTTT.

As to this clonotype: With a much larger clone just one base away, this may be a read error. The chain combines TRBV29-1 with TRBJ2-2, with unresolved D. The CDR3 loop spans 16 amino acids. CDR1 SQVTM and CDR2 ANQGSEA come from the germline V gene. The CDR3 here is CGVAGPPLFNTGELFF. The CDR3 nucleotides read TGCGGCGTTGCCGGGCCTCCTCTCTTCAACACCGGGGAGCTGTTTTTT.

This clonotype was observed at least ten times. This chain connects TRBV7-9 to TRBJ2-4, with 8 nucleotides matching TRBD1. The CDR3 has 19 residues. J was trimmed by 1 base and V by 1 base; bases with no gene match: 12. Germline CDR1 is SEHNR and CDR2 is FQNEAQ (reference sequence). DNA of the CDR3: TGTGCCAGCAGCTTAGACCAGGGGGCTTGGTCTGGGGCCAAAAACATTCAGTACTTC. It codes for CASSLDQGAWSGAKNIQYF.

This clonotype was seen ten or more times. This rearrangement joins TRBV2 to TRBJ1-1; D is undetermined. Trimming stripped 0 bases from V and 0 bases from J, with 2 bases between. Germline CDR1 SNHLY, CDR2 FYNNEI. The CDR3 is 13 amino acids. The CDR3 sequence is CASSEAMNTEAFF. CDR3 in DNA: TGTGCCAGCAGTGAAGCAATGAACACTGAAGCTTTCTTT. The full variable domain, its missing parts supplied by reference TRBV2 and TRBJ1-1, is EPEVTQTPSHQVTQMGQEVILRCVPISNHLYFYWYRQILGQKVEFLVSFYNNEISEKSEIFDDQFSVERPDGSNFTLKIRSTKLEDSAMYFCASSEAMNTEAFFGQGTRLTVV.

The table lists this clonotype with a few counts. V and J are TRBV30 and TRBJ2-3; D is unresolved. The V and J ends lost 5 bases and 5 bases respectively, with 5 bases between them. The CDR3 has 10 amino acids. The germline V gene has CDR1 GTSNPN and CDR2 SVGIG (reference sequence). In DNA form, the CDR3 reads TGTGCCTGGGAAGGAGATACGCAGTATTTT. Its translation: CAWEGDTQYF.

This clonotype appeared many times. CDR3 residues: CAISELKLAGRSQETQYF. In DNA, the CDR3 is TGTGCCATCAGTGAGTTAAAACTAGCGGGGAGAAGCCAAGAGACCCAGTACTTC. The chain carries TRBV10-3 and TRBJ2-5, with TRBD2 matching 10 bases. The CDR3 has 18 amino acids. V gave up 1 base and J gave up 1 base; unmatched junction bases: 9. Germline CDR1 reads ENHRY; CDR2 reads SYGVKD.

The rearrangement uses TRBV9 and TRBJ1-5; D ambiguous. Germline lookup yields CDR1 SGDLS and CDR2 YYNGEE. The CDR3 is made up of 12 amino acids. V was trimmed by 0 bases and J by 4 bases, leaving 2 bases between them. CDR3: CASSVGNQPQHF. CDR3 in DNA: TGTGCCAGCAGCGTAGGAAATCAGCCCCAGCATTTT. The full variable domain, its missing parts supplied by reference TRBV9 and TRBJ1-5, is DSGVTQTPKHLITATGQRVTLRCSPRSGDLSVYWYQQSLDQGLQFLIQYYNGEERAKGNILERFSAQQFPDLHSELNLSSLELGDSALYFCASSVGNQPQHFGDGTRLSIL.

This clonotype was detected ten times or more. The V and J genes are TRBV5-1 and TRBJ2-3, with D possibly being TRBD1 (5 bases). Trimming stripped 7 bases from V and 5 bases from J, with 14 bases between. Germline CDR1 and CDR2: SGHRS and YFSETQ. This CDR3 has 13 residues. CDR3 nucleotide sequence: TGCGCCAGCTCCAGGGATTGGGTAGATACGCAGTATTTT. It encodes CASSRDWVDTQYF. Supplemented by reference TRBV5-1 and TRBJ2-3, the full variable domain reads KAGVTQTPRYLIKTRGQQVTLSCSPISGHRSVSWYQQTPGQGLQFLFEYFSETQRNKGNFPGRFSGRQFSNSRSEMNVSTLELGDSALYLCASSRDWVDTQYFGPGTRLTVL.

A few counts support this clonotype. V gene TRBV5-5 combines with J gene TRBJ2-2, with 7 bases matching TRBD1. V dropped 3 bases and J dropped 7; count of bases not matched to a gene: 9. The germline gives CDR1 SGHKS, CDR2 YYEKEE (reference sequence). This CDR3 comprises 15 residues. The CDR3 DNA sequence: TGTGCCAGCAGCTCGCTAGGGGGCGCAGGCGGGGAGCTGTTTTTT. Translating it yields CASSSLGGAGGELFF.

This clonotype was detected many times. This chain joins TRBV24-1 and TRBJ2-3; TRBD2 agrees at 8 bases. From germline, CDR1 is KGHDR and CDR2 SFDVKD. V dropped 7 bases and J dropped 2; count of bases not matched to a gene: 7. The CDR3 consists of 15 residues. The DNA for the CDR3 is TGTGCCACCAGGAGAGCGGGGGCCTCCACAGATACGCAGTATTTT. The encoded protein is CATRRAGASTDTQYF.

This clonotype was counted ten times or more. The chain employs TRBV11-2 and TRBJ2-1; a weak D match, TRBD2 (5 bases). The CDR3 extends over 14 amino acids. Germline CDR1 reads SGHAT; CDR2 reads FQNNGV. The V end lost 5 bases, the J end lost 4 bases, and 12 bases lay between the germline ends. The CDR3: CASSRTGFYNEQFF. The CDR3 DNA follows: TGTGCCAGCAGCCGAACGGGATTTTACAATGAGCAGTTCTTC.

This clonotype came up a few times. V and J are TRBV24-1 and TRBJ2-1; tentatively, D is TRBD1 (6 bases). There are 10 residues in the CDR3. In germline, CDR1 is KGHDR, CDR2 SFDVKD. The CDR3 reads CAGGGDEQFF. The CDR3 nucleotides are TGTGCAGGTGGGGGCGATGAGCAGTTCTTC.

Points on this clonotype: A much larger clone differs by one base, so this may be a read error. The chain carries TRBV3-1 and TRBJ1-2; possibly TRBD1 for D (5 bases). CDR1 and CDR2 (germline): LGHDT, YNNKEL (reference sequence). The CDR3 consists of 16 residues. The CDR3 nucleotides read TGTGCCAGCAGCCAAGAAGGGTCAGGGACTAACTATGGCTACATCTTC. Translated, it gives CASSQEGSGTNYGYIF.

This clonotype appeared many times. This rearrangement joins TRBV20-1 to TRBJ1-2; 10 bases are a match to TRBD1. V was clipped by 5 bases and J by 4 bases; unmatched bases: 7. The CDR3 has 14 amino acids. The germline gives CDR1 DFQATT, CDR2 SNEGSKA (reference sequence). For the CDR3, the DNA is TGCAGTGCTGCCCAGACAGGGGGCAGCTATGGCTACACCTTC. Protein sequence: CSAAQTGGSYGYTF.

This clonotype was detected ten times or more. The genes are TRBV7-3 and TRBJ2-3; tentative D call: TRBD2 (6 bases). V lost 2 bases and J 2 bases, leaving 17 bases between the germline ends. This CDR3 comprises 17 residues. CDR1 and CDR2 (germline): SGHTA, FQGTGA. CDR3 sequence reads: CASSLSWDSQFTDTQYF. As DNA, the CDR3 is TGTGCCAGCAGCTTATCCTGGGACTCCCAATTCACAGATACGCAGTATTTT.

The sample holds many counts of this clonotype. CDR3 amino acids: CASTSINTEAFF. The CDR3 nucleotides read TGTGCCAGCACCTCCATTAACACTGAAGCTTTCTTT. The chain couples TRBV12-3 or TRBV12-4 to TRBJ1-1, with D unclear. This CDR3 has 12 amino acids. V lost 7 bases and J 2 bases, leaving 8 bases between the germline ends.

This clonotype was detected ten times or more. CDR3: CASSLGTGGGNEQFF. The CDR3 region has the DNA TGTGCCAGCAGCTTGGGGACAGGGGGAGGGAATGAGCAGTTCTTC. This chain joins TRBV5-8 and TRBJ2-1; 10 nucleotides align to TRBD1. CDR3 length equals 15 residues. CDR1 is SGHTS and CDR2 is YDEGEE in the germline V gene. V shed 0 bases and J 7 bases; nucleotides not matched to a gene: 4.

The sample holds many counts of this clonotype. CDR3 in DNA: TGTGCCAGCAGCCAATCGCTACAATTAGCGGGAGCCCTGCAGTTCTTC. Amino acids: CASSQSLQLAGALQFF. V is TRBV3-1 and J is TRBJ2-1; TRBD2 matches at 9 bases. There are 16 residues in the CDR3. V shed 2 bases and J 12 bases; nucleotides not matched to a gene: 14. Germline CDR1 and CDR2: LGHDT and YNNKEL (reference sequence).

The sample holds many counts of this clonotype. The chain uses TRBV20-1 and TRBJ2-7; 8 bases match TRBD2. CDR1 and CDR2 (germline): DFQATT, SNEGSKA (reference sequence). J was trimmed by 2 bases and V by 0 bases; bases with no gene match: 9. The CDR3 covers 16 residues. CDR3 bases: TGCAGTGCTAGAGACGGGGGGGCCGGAGAGCCCTACGAGCAGTACTTC. Protein product: CSARDGGAGEPYEQYF.

This clonotype has a count of ten or more. The CDR3 sequence: CASSLAPSGTSYNEQFF. The CDR3 DNA follows: TGTGCCAGCAGCTTAGCCCCTAGCGGGACATCCTACAATGAGCAGTTCTTC. The J gene is TRBJ2-1, the V gene TRBV7-2; 9 bases agree with TRBD2. This CDR3 is built from 17 residues. The junction had 4 bases not matched to a gene; V was cut back by 0 bases and J by 1 base. Germline CDR1 and CDR2: SGHTA and FQGNSA.

This clonotype occurred many times. The V gene is TRBV6-2 or TRBV6-3, the J gene TRBJ1-5; D ambiguous. The CDR3 spans 12 residues. The germline gives CDR1 MNHEY, CDR2 SVGEGT. Trimming removed 2 bases from V and 7 bases from J, with 6 bases in between. CDR3 DNA sequence: TGTGCCAGCAGTTACCCTGGACAGCCCCAGCATTTT. Amino acid sequence: CASSYPGQPQHF.

The chain couples TRBV5-1 to TRBJ2-5, with D maybe TRBD2 (5 bases). This CDR3 has 14 amino acids. V gave up 1 base and J gave up 5 bases, with 12 bases separating them. The germline CDR1 and CDR2 sequences are SGHRS and YFSETQ. The CDR3 coding sequence is TGCGCCAGCAGCTTGAATATACGGAGGGAGACCCAGTACTTC. It codes for CASSLNIRRETQYF. Full variable domain (outside the CDR3, taken from reference TRBV5-1 and TRBJ2-5): KAGVTQTPRYLIKTRGQQVTLSCSPISGHRSVSWYQQTPGQGLQFLFEYFSETQRNKGNFPGRFSGRQFSNSRSEMNVSTLELGDSALYLCASSLNIRRETQYFGPGTRLLVL.

In this sample, this clonotype turned up a few times. The chain is built from TRBV28 and TRBJ2-1; 11 bases match TRBD2. The CDR3 has 17 amino acids. V dropped 7 bases and J dropped 4; count of bases not matched to a gene: 12. The V gene's germline CDR1 is MDHEN and CDR2 SYDVKM. CDR3 bases: TGTGCCAGCACGTGGCCCACTAGCGGGAGTATGTACAATGAGCAGTTCTTC. Its translation is CASTWPTSGSMYNEQFF.

This clonotype was recorded many times. V is TRBV6-2 or TRBV6-3 and J is TRBJ1-2; 8 bases fit TRBD1. V was pared by 6 bases and J by 3 bases, with 6 bases of the junction left unmatched. CDR3 length: 14 residues. Germline CDR1 is MNHEY and CDR2 is SVGEGT. CDR3 in amino acids: CASSRGQDYYGYTF. The CDR3 DNA reads TGTGCCAGCAGCCGGGGACAGGACTACTATGGCTACACCTTC.

In its sample, this clonotype was seen many times. J is TRBJ2-1 and V is TRBV30; 12 nucleotides line up with TRBD2. The CDR3 contains 12 residues. The junction had 3 bases not matched to a gene; V was cut back by 3 bases and J by 12 bases. Germline lookup yields CDR1 GTSNPN and CDR2 SVGIG (reference sequence). DNA of the CDR3: TGTGCCTGGAGCGGACTAGCGGGATGGCAGTTCTTC. It yields the protein CAWSGLAGWQFF.

The chain has TRBV4-1 and TRBJ1-1; possible D gene TRBD1, 5 bases. The CDR3 loop spans 16 amino acids. Between the trimmed V and J ends, which lost 0 bases and 6 bases, there was a span of 17 bases. Germline assignment: CDR1 MGHRA and CDR2 YSYEKL. The CDR3 region has the DNA TGCGCCAGCAGCCAAGAGCCCTTGTTGGGGGAAGCTGAAGCTTTCTTT. Protein product: CASSQEPLLGEAEAFF.

This clonotype was recorded at least ten times. The chain carries TRBV28 and TRBJ1-2, with D hard to call. Looked up from germline, CDR1 is MDHEN and CDR2 is SYDVKM. This CDR3 is 16 amino acids long. V dropped 6 bases and J dropped 5 bases, with 22 bases sitting between them. The CDR3 DNA follows: TGTGCCAGCAGCCGGGGTTCGGGCCTGGCTATATATGGCTACACCTTC. This translates into CASSRGSGLAIYGYTF.

V and J are TRBV20-1 and TRBJ2-1; D gene ambiguous. The V end lost 5 bases, the J end lost 6 bases, and 11 bases lay between the germline ends. The CDR3 runs 12 residues. Per the germline V gene, CDR1 is DFQATT and CDR2 is SNEGSKA (reference sequence). CDR3 sequence (DNA): TGCAGTGCTTCCCCTATAGCCAATGAGCAGTTCTTC. It specifies CSASPIANEQFF.

This clonotype was counted ten times or more. The V and J genes are TRBV11-2 and TRBJ2-1, with 7 bases identical to TRBD1. Germline V gives CDR1 SGHAT, CDR2 FQNNGV. V shed 4 bases, J shed 0 bases, and the junction held 12 bases outside the gene matches. The CDR3 is made up of 18 amino acids. Here the CDR3 reads CASSSGTALTHSYNEQFF. The CDR3 DNA sequence: TGTGCCAGCAGCTCCGGGACAGCCCTTACCCACTCCTACAATGAGCAGTTCTTC.